Below, 9 T cell receptor beta chains from the same sample are listed, as sequenced in a study of blood T cells in healthy people across ages. The authors ran a second PCR of about 6 to 11 cycles using a sample-barcoded 5' primer and a J-beta primer mix. TCRdb called the 5' RACE reads again in MiXCR, with one record for every CDR3 protein. The sample has approximately 880,000 distinct CDR3 sequences; around 48% are singletons. Sequenced: blood. These receptors came from a man aged 25-45 years in good health.

CDR3 sequence reads: CASSPVYGTDTQYF. The CDR3 nucleotides read TGCGCCAGCAGCCCCGTGTATGGGACGGATACGCAGTATTTT. The rearrangement joins TRBV5-1 to TRBJ2-3; possibly TRBD1 or TRBD2 for D (5 bases each). V lost 4 bases, J lost 6 bases, and 15 bases lay in between. Germline CDR1 SGHRS, CDR2 YFSETQ. The CDR3 extends over 14 amino acids.

In its sample, this clonotype was seen a few times. V is TRBV6-5 and J is TRBJ2-7; unclear D gene. Germline V gives CDR1 MNHEY, CDR2 SVGAGI. CDR3 length: 16 amino acids. Trimming removed 6 bases from V and 0 bases from J, with 18 bases in between. CDR3 protein: CASRLSLISTSYEQYF. Here the CDR3 DNA reads TGTGCCAGCAGACTGTCCCTCATCTCGACCTCCTACGAGCAGTACTTC.

V and J are TRBV12-3 or TRBV12-4 and TRBJ2-5; the D is unclear. Trimming shortened V by 1 base and J by 11 bases, and 17 bases separated the two germline ends. CDR3 size: 14 residues. CDR3 in DNA: TGTGCCAGCAGTTTAGGGTATGCCGAGGATGAGCAGTACTTC. It yields the protein CASSLGYAEDEQYF.

This chain connects TRBV11-2 to TRBJ2-5; the D gene is possibly TRBD2 (5 bases). Trimming left V 8 bases short and J 2 bases short, with 12 bases between. From germline, CDR1 is SGHAT and CDR2 FQNNGV. The CDR3 totals 13 residues. CDR3 sequence: CASGDYTQETQYF. DNA of the CDR3: TGTGCCAGCGGAGACTACACTCAAGAGACCCAGTACTTC.

This clonotype has only a few counts. This rearrangement joins TRBV7-2 to TRBJ2-1; 12 positions agree with TRBD2. Germline V CDR1 and CDR2: SGHTA, FQGNSA. J was trimmed by 7 bases and V by 2 bases; bases with no gene match: 6. This CDR3 has 16 amino acids. The CDR3 bases are TGTGCCAGCAGCTTACAATCCCTAGCGGGGGGGAATGAGCAGTTCTTC. It encodes CASSLQSLAGGNEQFF.

V is TRBV30 and J is TRBJ2-1; possibly TRBD2 for D (6 bases). V lost 7 bases to trimming and J lost 7 bases, with 17 bases between them. CDR1 GTSNPN and CDR2 SVGIG come from the germline V gene (reference sequence). This CDR3 has 13 amino acids. The CDR3 reads CASGGLLGNEQFF. The CDR3 DNA follows: TGTGCCTCCGGGGGACTCCTGGGGAATGAGCAGTTCTTC.

The chain carries TRBV30 and TRBJ1-2; 7 bases agree with TRBD1. There are 13 residues in the CDR3. Germline-derived CDR1 and CDR2 are GTSNPN and SVGIG (reference sequence). The ends lost 5 bases at V and 2 bases at J; junction bases unmatched: 5. CDR3 sequence reads: CAWQHRGNYGYTF. The CDR3 DNA sequence: TGTGCCTGGCAACACAGGGGAAACTATGGCTACACCTTC.

This clonotype occurred once. The chain uses TRBV20-1 and TRBJ2-3; D gene unclear. The germline gives CDR1 DFQATT, CDR2 SNEGSKA (reference sequence). The length of the CDR3 is 15 residues. The V and J ends lost 4 bases and 0 bases respectively, with 14 bases between them. The CDR3 here is CSATVGVHSTDTQYF. The CDR3 region has the DNA TGCAGTGCTACCGTGGGTGTGCATAGCACAGATACGCAGTATTTT.

The chain carries TRBV20-1 and TRBJ2-3; D may be TRBD1 (6 bases). The CDR3 has 11 residues. Germline-derived CDR1 and CDR2 are DFQATT and SNEGSKA (reference sequence). Here the CDR3 reads CAGVSADTQYF. The CDR3 DNA reads TGCGCAGGGGTTAGTGCAGATACGCAGTATTTT.